This T cell receptor (beta chain) originates from a study of blood T cell repertoires in COVID-19. Study information: Nucleic acid was either cDNA or gDNA, and it came from T cells, B-cell-depleted T cells, or PBMCs.

Original data processing: Reference gene primer amplification gave nucleated cell count estimates. Clones were read by immunoSEQ multiplex PCR, and TCRdb kept only the in-frame ones, dropping some. Clone size and V and J calls were adopted from that table, with D and trimming inferred from the DNA. The data hold about 240,000 clones, with 70% to 85% observed a single time. V was pared by 3 bases and J by 2 bases, with 7 bases of the junction left unmatched. CDR3 size: 16 residues. Germline CDR1 LGHDT, CDR2 YNNKEL (reference sequence). Sequencing input: peripheral blood. This TCR came from a woman of 80 years or more with acute or convalescent COVID-19. The chain employs TRBV3-1 (or the pseudogene TRBV3-2) and TRBJ2-3; 8 bases line up with TRBD2. The CDR3 DNA sequence: TGTGCCAGCAGCCACTTCGGGGGGGCAACCACAGATACGCAGTATTTT. Its translation: CASSHFGGATTDTQYF.